This TCR beta chain was sequenced in a study of blood T cell repertoires in COVID-19. As for the study in general: The analysed material was cDNA or gDNA that came from T cells, B-cell-depleted T cells, or PBMCs.

This CDR3 is built from 15 residues. V lost 7 bases and J 3 bases, leaving 15 bases between the germline ends. Germline values: CDR1 SNHLY, CDR2 FYNNEI. Original data processing: Reference gene primer amplification yielded estimated nucleated cell counts. Using immunoSEQ multiplex PCR, the repertoire was profiled, and TCRdb retains in-frame clones only, with some absent. The DNA gave D and trimming, while V, J and clone size come from that table. Of nearly 350,000 clones in the sample, roughly 90% were seen once. Categorization into cohorts depended on clinical history that participants reported. In Cohort 3, a recovered donor had either two negative PCRs, clearance, or symptom resolution.

The sequenced material came from PBMCs or T cells enriched from blood (not recorded which). This receptor was obtained from a woman in her 30s who had recovered from COVID-19. The chain joins TRBV2 to TRBJ2-2; D may be TRBD1 (6 bases). CDR3: CASKSQGKDTGELFF. Written as DNA, the CDR3 is TGTGCCAGCAAATCCCAGGGGAAGGACACCGGGGAGCTGTTTTTT.